These 25 T cell receptor beta chains originate from one sample sequenced in a study of CD8+ T cells in alopecia areata listed by TCRdb under 2018. The time point label for this specimen denotes: baseline before oral tofacitinib. The library was generated by the immunoSEQ multiplex PCR assay. To provide template for TCR sequencing, every sample had RNA extracted and reverse transcribed into cDNA. TCRdb obtained this table from immuneACCESS and retained in-frame rearrangements with V and J assigned. These tables miss some clones; where compared with another copy, unresolved V genes account for less than half of the shortfall, and the remainder is unexplained. The sample yields 120,000 or so clones; roughly 54% were counted once. The ten largest clones take up 3.5% to 5.5% of the sample. The source was CD4+ T cells sorted from blood, collected at week 0. The receptors come from a human donor with alopecia areata.

This clone has just a few counts. This rearrangement joins TRBV15 to TRBJ2-2; weak D call: TRBD2 (6 bases). CDR1 LNHNV and CDR2 YYDKDF come from the germline V gene (reference sequence). The V end lost 1 base, the J end lost 1 base, and 13 bases lay between the germline ends. The CDR3 is made up of 17 amino acids. In nucleotides, the CDR3 is TGTGCCACCAGCAGAGGCGCGGACTATTGGAACACCGGGGAGCTGTTTTTT. This codes for CATSRGADYWNTGELFF.

This clone is deemed medium-sized. The CDR3 coding sequence is TGTGCCAGCAGCAAAGCGGACCTGTTTTTT. The encoded protein is CASSKADLFF. V gene TRBV21-1 combines with J gene TRBJ1-4. TRBV21-1 counts as a pseudogene. The CDR3 contains 10 residues.

This clone was picked up a small number of times. This chain links TRBV5-1 with TRBJ2-1, with 10 bases identical to TRBD2. Germline CDR1 SGHRS, CDR2 YFSETQ. This CDR3 is 15 amino acids long. Trimming cost V 4 bases and J 5 bases; bases outside gene matches: 6. In DNA form, the CDR3 reads TGCGCCAGCAGCCTAACTAGCGGGAATAACAATGAGCAGTTCTTC. Translation gives CASSLTSGNNNEQFF.

This chain uses TRBV18 with TRBJ2-7; D may be TRBD1 or TRBD2 (7 bases each). V dropped 4 bases and J dropped 2 bases, with 15 bases sitting between them. Germline CDR1 KGHSH, CDR2 LQKENI. The CDR3 sequence is 15 residues long. CDR3 nucleotides: TGTGCCAGCTCACGGGCGGCAGGGGGGGCCTACGAGCAGTACTTC. Translated: CASSRAAGGAYEQYF.

The rearrangement joins TRBV29-1 to TRBJ1-2, with D possibly matching TRBD1 (5 bases). The CDR3 extends over 11 amino acids. Germline CDR1 SQVTM, CDR2 ANQGSEA. The V gene lost 4 bases and the J gene lost 5 bases, with 8 bases spanning the gap. The CDR3, as DNA: TGCAGCGTTGCCAGGGAGTATGGCTACACCTTC. Its translation: CSVAREYGYTF.

The chain has TRBV7-7 and TRBJ2-7; 7 bases map to TRBD2. Unmatched junction bases numbered 5, after V lost 5 bases and J lost 10 bases. The CDR3 is 11 residues long. The germline gives CDR1 SSHAT, CDR2 FNYEAQ (reference sequence). The CDR3 here is CASSPREEQYF. CDR3 coding DNA: TGTGCCAGCAGCCCCCGGGAGGAACAGTACTTC.

The V gene is TRBV2, the J gene TRBJ2-7; 7 bases align to TRBD2. The germline V gene has CDR1 SNHLY and CDR2 FYNNEI. This CDR3 comprises 14 residues. Germline trimming cut 7 bases from V and 0 bases from J; bases unmatched to any gene: 6. The CDR3 DNA follows: TGTGCCAGCACTACTAGCGCCTCCTCCTACGAGCAGTACTTC. Its protein is CASTTSASSYEQYF. Full variable domain (remainder filled in from reference TRBV2 and TRBJ2-7): EPEVTQTPSHQVTQMGQEVILRCVPISNHLYFYWYRQILGQKVEFLVSFYNNEISEKSEIFDDQFSVERPDGSNFTLKIRSTKLEDSAMYFCASTTSASSYEQYFGPGTRLTVT.

The chain uses TRBV29-1 and TRBJ1-1; tentatively, D is TRBD1 (6 bases). Germline values: CDR1 SQVTM, CDR2 ANQGSEA. The CDR3 runs 14 residues. The V end was cut by 1 base, the J end by 0 bases, with 9 bases between. The CDR3 here is CSVEAGQLNTEAFF. The DNA for the CDR3 is TGCAGCGTTGAAGCCGGACAGTTGAACACTGAAGCTTTCTTT. Full variable domain (outside the CDR3, taken from reference TRBV29-1 and TRBJ1-1): SAVISQKPSRDICQRGTSLTIQCQVDSQVTMMFWYRQQPGQSLTLIATANQGSEATYESGFVIDKFPISRPNLTFSTLTVSNMSPEDSSIYLCSVEAGQLNTEAFFGQGTRLTVV.

The genes are TRBV7-2 and TRBJ2-1, with 7 bases that match TRBD2. The J segment lost 9 bases and the V segment lost 5 bases, leaving 16 bases of the junction unmatched. Germline V gene sequence: CDR1 SGHTA, CDR2 FQGNSA. This CDR3 has 16 amino acids. This CDR3 reads CASSPTSGAPSGEQFF. The CDR3 nucleotides read TGTGCCAGCAGCCCGACGAGCGGGGCCCCAAGTGGTGAGCAGTTCTTC.

The genes are TRBV25-1 and TRBJ1-1, with 8 bases lining up with TRBD1. CDR1 and CDR2 (germline): MGHDK, SYGVNS. This CDR3 region has 13 residues. With V trimmed by 7 bases and J by 1 base, 2 bases remained unmatched. This CDR3 is CASIDRGNTEAFF. The CDR3 DNA follows: TGTGCCAGCATCGACAGGGGGAACACTGAAGCTTTCTTT.

The CDR3 protein is CSAPGALNTEAFF. The CDR3 DNA sequence: TGCAGCGCCCCGGGGGCCCTGAACACTGAAGCTTTCTTT. The chain uses TRBV29-1 and TRBJ1-1; D is possibly TRBD1 (6 bases). V shed 7 bases and J shed 0 bases, with 12 bases lying between them. This CDR3 spans 13 amino acids. CDR1 SQVTM and CDR2 ANQGSEA come from the germline V gene.

The rearrangement joins TRBV6-5 to TRBJ2-1, with a weak D call TRBD1 (7 bases). CDR1 and CDR2 from the germline V gene are MNHEY and SVGAGI. Deletions cut 6 bases from V and 4 bases from J, with 16 bases between. This CDR3 is built from 15 residues. Written as DNA, the CDR3 is TGTGCCAGCAGGGGACTGACAGGGAATTACAATGAGCAGTTCTTC. Encoded protein: CASRGLTGNYNEQFF.

The count of this clone is one. The rearrangement joins TRBV25-1 to TRBJ1-1; D is undetermined. The CDR3 runs to 16 residues. Germline V gene lookup returns CDR1 MGHDK and CDR2 SYGVNS. Trimming left V 3 bases short and J 3 bases short, with 17 bases between. As DNA, the CDR3 is TGTGCCAGCAGTGAGACTAACGTGGACGGGTACACTGAAGCTTTCTTT. Encoded protein: CASSETNVDGYTEAFF.

The V gene is TRBV18, the J gene TRBJ1-2, with no clear D. The germline V gene has CDR1 KGHSH and CDR2 LQKENI. The V end was cut by 1 base, the J end by 6 bases, with 9 bases between. The CDR3 contains 13 residues. Here the CDR3 DNA reads TGTGCCAGCTCACCACGGGTGAGTGATGGCTACACCTTC. Its protein is CASSPRVSDGYTF.

The chain uses TRBV6-4 and TRBJ2-1; TRBD1 aligns across 7 bases. The CDR3 totals 15 residues. With 3 bases clipped from V and 5 bases from J, the junction kept 7 bases outside the gene matches. The germline gives CDR1 MRHNA, CDR2 SNTAGT. The CDR3 loop is CASSEEAGGNNEQFF. CDR3 nucleotides: TGTGCCAGCAGTGAAGAGGCAGGGGGAAACAATGAGCAGTTCTTC.

This sequence joins TRBV7-2 and TRBJ1-2; weak D call: TRBD1 (6 bases). The CDR3 is 14 amino acids. V lost 2 bases and J 8 bases, leaving 15 bases between the germline ends. Germline V CDR1 and CDR2: SGHTA, FQGNSA. The CDR3 region has the DNA TGTGCCAGCAGCTTAAGTAACAGGGAGGGCGGCTACACCTTC. It encodes CASSLSNREGGYTF.

The chain has TRBV10-2 and TRBJ1-1; the D gene is possibly TRBD1 (6 bases). The CDR3 extends over 15 amino acids. Looked up from germline, CDR1 is WSHSY and CDR2 is SAAADI. Trimming stripped 6 bases from V and 0 bases from J, with 14 bases between. CDR3 region: CASRMTGGMNTEAFF. DNA for the CDR3: TGCGCCAGCAGGATGACAGGAGGGATGAACACTGAAGCTTTCTTT.

The genes are TRBV5-1 and TRBJ2-2, with TRBD1 identical over 10 bases. Germline-derived CDR1 and CDR2 are SGHRS and YFSETQ. V gave up 4 bases and J gave up 5 bases; unmatched junction bases: 2. This CDR3 is 14 amino acids long. CDR3 in DNA: TGCGCCAGCAGCCGGGACAGGGGAACCGGGGAGCTGTTTTTT. It translates to CASSRDRGTGELFF.

This clone was counted between two and nine times. This sequence joins TRBV4-3 and TRBJ2-7, with 12 positions matching TRBD2. The ends lost 4 bases at V and 7 bases at J; junction bases unmatched: 14. The CDR3 totals 17 residues. Looked up from germline, CDR1 is LGHNA and CDR2 is YSLEER. The CDR3 here is CASSPGLAGPRGEEQYF. The CDR3 coding sequence is TGCGCCAGCAGCCCAGGACTAGCGGGACCCCGCGGGGAAGAGCAGTACTTC.

The sample holds a few counts of this clone. The rearrangement uses TRBV30 and TRBJ2-1; a weak D match, TRBD2 (6 bases). The germline V gene encodes CDR1 GTSNPN and CDR2 SVGIG (reference sequence). The CDR3 has 12 residues. V dropped 1 base and J dropped 8 bases, with 9 bases sitting between them. CDR3 nucleotides: TGTGCCTGGAGTGGGGGGGTCGATGAGCAGTTCTTC. Its translation is CAWSGGVDEQFF.

The chain employs TRBV13 and TRBJ2-2; no reliable D call. Germline-derived CDR1 and CDR2 are PRHDT and FYEKMQ (reference sequence). The CDR3 consists of 13 residues. V lost 5 bases, J lost 2 bases, and 6 bases lay in between. The CDR3 nucleotides read TGTGCCAGCAGCCCCTTTAACACCGGGGAGCTGTTTTTT. Translation gives CASSPFNTGELFF. The full variable domain, with the rest looked up from reference TRBV13 and TRBJ2-2, is AAGVIQSPRHLIKEKRETATLKCYPIPRHDTVYWYQQGPGQDPQFLISFYEKMQSDKGSIPDRFSAQQFSDYHSELNMSSLELGDSALYFCASSPFNTGELFFGEGSRLTVL.

This clone was recorded a few times. The chain joins TRBV5-1 to TRBJ2-7; possibly TRBD1 for D (5 bases). V lost 3 bases and J lost 3, with 13 bases in between. Germline loops: CDR1 SGHRS, CDR2 YFSETQ. This CDR3 region has 14 residues. The CDR3 sequence is CASSSAQGGYEQYF. In DNA form, the CDR3 reads TGCGCCAGCAGCTCGGCCCAGGGCGGCTACGAGCAGTACTTC.

The J gene is TRBJ2-5, the V gene TRBV5-1; D is ambiguous. V was shortened by 4 bases and J by 4 bases, with 11 bases between the two germline ends. CDR1 SGHRS and CDR2 YFSETQ come from the germline V gene. CDR3 length: 13 amino acids. CDR3 nucleotides: TGCGCCAGCAGCCAAAGGCAAGGAGAGACCCAGTACTTC. Translating it yields CASSQRQGETQYF.

The rearrangement links TRBV7-9 to TRBJ1-5, with D unclear. With 5 bases removed from V and 0 bases from J, the gap between germline ends came to 8 bases. Germline-derived CDR1 and CDR2 are SEHNR and FQNEAQ (reference sequence). This CDR3 is built from 14 residues. The CDR3 coding sequence is TGTGCCAGCAGCGGAGATTATAGCAATCAGCCCCAGCATTTT. This encodes CASSGDYSNQPQHF.

This clone was detected once. This chain joins TRBV11-1 and TRBJ2-7, with D unresolved. Trimming left V 2 bases short and J 4 bases short, with 9 bases between. Germline CDR1 and CDR2: SGHAT and FQDESV (reference sequence). The CDR3 has 13 residues. The CDR3 sequence: CASSLQVAYEQYF. DNA of the CDR3: TGTGCCAGCAGCTTACAGGTGGCGTACGAGCAGTACTTC.